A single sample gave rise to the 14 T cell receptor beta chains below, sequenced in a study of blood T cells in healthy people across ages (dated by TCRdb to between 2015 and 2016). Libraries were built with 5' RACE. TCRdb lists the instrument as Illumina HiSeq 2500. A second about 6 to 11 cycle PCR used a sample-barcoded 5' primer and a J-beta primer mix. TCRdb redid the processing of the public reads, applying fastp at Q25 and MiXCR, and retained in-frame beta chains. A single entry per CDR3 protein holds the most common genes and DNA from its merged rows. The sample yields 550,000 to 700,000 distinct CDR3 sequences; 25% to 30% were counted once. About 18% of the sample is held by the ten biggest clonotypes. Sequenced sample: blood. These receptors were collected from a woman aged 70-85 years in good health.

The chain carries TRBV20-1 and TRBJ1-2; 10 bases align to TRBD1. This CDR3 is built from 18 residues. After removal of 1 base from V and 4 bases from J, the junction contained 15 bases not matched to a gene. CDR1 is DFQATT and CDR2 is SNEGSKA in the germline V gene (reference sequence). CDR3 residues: CSARAEIGGTGATYGYTF. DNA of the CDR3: TGCAGTGCTAGAGCCGAAATAGGCGGGACAGGGGCGACCTATGGCTACACCTTC.

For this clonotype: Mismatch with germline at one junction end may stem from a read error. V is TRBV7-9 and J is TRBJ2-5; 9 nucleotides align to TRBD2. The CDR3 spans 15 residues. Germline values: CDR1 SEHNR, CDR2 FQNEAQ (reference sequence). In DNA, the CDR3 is TGTGCCAGCAGCGCAGGGACTAGCAAGAGAGAGACCCACTACTTC. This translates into CASSAGTSKRETHYF.

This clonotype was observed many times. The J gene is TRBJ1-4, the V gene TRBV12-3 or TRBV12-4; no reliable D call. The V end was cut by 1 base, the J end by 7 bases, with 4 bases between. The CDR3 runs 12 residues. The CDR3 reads CASSLGGEKLFF. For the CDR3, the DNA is TGTGCCAGCAGTTTAGGGGGTGAAAAACTGTTTTTT.

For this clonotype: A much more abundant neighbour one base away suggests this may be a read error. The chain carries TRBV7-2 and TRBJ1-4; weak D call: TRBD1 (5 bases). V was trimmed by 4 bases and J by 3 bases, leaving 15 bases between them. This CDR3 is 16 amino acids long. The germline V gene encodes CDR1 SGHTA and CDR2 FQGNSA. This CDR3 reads CASSYPQGGANEKLFF. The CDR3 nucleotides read TGTGCCAGCAGCTATCCTCAAGGAGGGGCTAATGAAAAACTGTTTTTT.

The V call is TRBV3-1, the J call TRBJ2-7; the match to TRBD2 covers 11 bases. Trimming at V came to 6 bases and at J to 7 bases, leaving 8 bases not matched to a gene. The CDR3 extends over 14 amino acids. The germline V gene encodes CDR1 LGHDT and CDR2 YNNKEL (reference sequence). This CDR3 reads CASRHSGGASEQYF. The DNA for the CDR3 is TGTGCCAGCAGACATAGCGGGGGGGCGTCGGAGCAGTACTTC.

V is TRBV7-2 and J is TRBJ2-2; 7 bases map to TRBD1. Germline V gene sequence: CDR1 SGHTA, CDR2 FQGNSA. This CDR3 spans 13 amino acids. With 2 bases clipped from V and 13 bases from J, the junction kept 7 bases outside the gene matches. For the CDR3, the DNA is TGTGCCAGCAGCTTAAGCCGACAGGGAGTGCTGTTTTTT. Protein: CASSLSRQGVLFF.

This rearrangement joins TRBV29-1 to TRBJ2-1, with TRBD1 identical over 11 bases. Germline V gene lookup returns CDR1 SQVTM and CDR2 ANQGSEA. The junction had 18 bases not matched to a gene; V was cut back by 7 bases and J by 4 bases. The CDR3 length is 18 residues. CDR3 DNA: TGCAGCGCACGGACAGGGGGCGCGGTGGGGCTTCCTTACAATGAGCAGTTCTTC. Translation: CSARTGGAVGLPYNEQFF.

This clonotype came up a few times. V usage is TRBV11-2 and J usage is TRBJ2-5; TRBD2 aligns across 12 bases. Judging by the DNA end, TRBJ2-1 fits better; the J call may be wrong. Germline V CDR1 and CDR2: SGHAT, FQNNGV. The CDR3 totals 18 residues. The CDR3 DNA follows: TGTGCCAGCAGCTTAGTCGGGGCTAGCGGGGGGGCGTACAATGAGCAGTTCTTC. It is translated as CASSLVGASGGAYNEQFF.

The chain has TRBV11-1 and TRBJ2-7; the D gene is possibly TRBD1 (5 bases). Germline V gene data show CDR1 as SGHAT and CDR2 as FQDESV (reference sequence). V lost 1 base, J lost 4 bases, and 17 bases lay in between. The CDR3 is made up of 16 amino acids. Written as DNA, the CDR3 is TGTGCCAGCAGCTTAGGGGCCACAGGAGTCCAATACGAGCAGTACTTC. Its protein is CASSLGATGVQYEQYF.

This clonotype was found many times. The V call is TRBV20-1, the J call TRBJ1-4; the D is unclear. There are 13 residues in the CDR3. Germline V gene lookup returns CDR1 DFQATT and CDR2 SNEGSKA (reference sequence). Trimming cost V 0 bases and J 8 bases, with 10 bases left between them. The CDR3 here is CSARDPGEEKLFF. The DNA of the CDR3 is TGCAGTGCTAGAGATCCCGGGGAAGAAAAACTGTTTTTT.

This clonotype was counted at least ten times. The CDR3 is CSIKRGYEQYF. As DNA, the CDR3 is TGCAGCATCAAGCGGGGATACGAGCAGTACTTC. The chain carries TRBV29-1 and TRBJ2-7; TRBD2 matches 7 bases. There are 11 residues in the CDR3. Germline values: CDR1 SQVTM, CDR2 ANQGSEA. V was clipped by 8 bases and J by 4 bases; unmatched bases: 5.

The CDR3 reads CASSPQEWLFSPLHF. As DNA, the CDR3 is TGTGCCAGCAGCCCTCAGGAGTGGCTTTTTTCACCCCTCCACTTT. V usage is TRBV9 and J usage is TRBJ1-6; D gene uncertain. The germline V gene encodes CDR1 SGDLS and CDR2 YYNGEE. The CDR3 is made up of 15 amino acids. V lost 4 bases to trimming and J lost 9 bases, with 17 bases between them.

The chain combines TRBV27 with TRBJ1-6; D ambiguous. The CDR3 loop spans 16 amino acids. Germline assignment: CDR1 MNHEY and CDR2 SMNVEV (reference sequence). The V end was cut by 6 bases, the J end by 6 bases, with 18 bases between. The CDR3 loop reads CASSYFEASGNSPLHF. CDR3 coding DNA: TGTGCCAGCAGCTATTTTGAGGCCTCTGGTAATTCACCCCTCCACTTT.

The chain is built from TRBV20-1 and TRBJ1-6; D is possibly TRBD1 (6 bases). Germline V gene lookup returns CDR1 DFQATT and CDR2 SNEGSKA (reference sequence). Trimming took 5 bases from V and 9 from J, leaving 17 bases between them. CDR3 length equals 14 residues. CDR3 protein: CSAALIGGVSPLHF. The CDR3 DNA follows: TGCAGTGCTGCCCTAATAGGGGGTGTTTCACCCCTCCACTTT.